The clone carrying this TCR beta chain was seen many times. Its antigen is unidentified. The source of the sample is a study of T-cell reconstitution after alpha-beta-depleted transplantation in children. Study results and limitations: Reportedly, alpha-beta T cells present about two months post-transplant originated from several hundred expanded clones of graft origin. Diversity of TCRbeta at day 60 was high in some patients, arising from surviving recipient T cells and thymic progenitors. One year post-transplant, T-cell counts and diversity were largely derived from T cells produced anew.

This sample's TCRbeta library carried unique molecular identifier barcodes. Each CDR3 protein gets one entry after TCRdb re-called the PCR reads with MiXCR. The sample consists of approximately 50,000 distinct CDR3 sequences, around 5.9% of them appearing once. This CDR3 is built from 14 residues. Trimming removed 3 bases from V and 2 bases from J; junction bases left unmatched: 7. Germline CDR1 and CDR2: DFQATT and SNEGSKA (reference sequence). Sequences were derived from PBMCs, mostly from graft donor cells, sampled 60 days after TCRalphabeta/CD19-depleted stem cell transplant. This receptor was identified in a female patient aged 2-10 years who had a stem cell transplant for aplastic anemia, so the T cells may come from the graft donor. The V gene is TRBV20-1, the J gene TRBJ2-7; 7 bases map to TRBD2. The CDR3: CSASLGGRAYEQYF. In DNA, the CDR3 is TGCAGTGCTAGCTTGGGTGGGAGGGCCTACGAGCAGTACTTC.